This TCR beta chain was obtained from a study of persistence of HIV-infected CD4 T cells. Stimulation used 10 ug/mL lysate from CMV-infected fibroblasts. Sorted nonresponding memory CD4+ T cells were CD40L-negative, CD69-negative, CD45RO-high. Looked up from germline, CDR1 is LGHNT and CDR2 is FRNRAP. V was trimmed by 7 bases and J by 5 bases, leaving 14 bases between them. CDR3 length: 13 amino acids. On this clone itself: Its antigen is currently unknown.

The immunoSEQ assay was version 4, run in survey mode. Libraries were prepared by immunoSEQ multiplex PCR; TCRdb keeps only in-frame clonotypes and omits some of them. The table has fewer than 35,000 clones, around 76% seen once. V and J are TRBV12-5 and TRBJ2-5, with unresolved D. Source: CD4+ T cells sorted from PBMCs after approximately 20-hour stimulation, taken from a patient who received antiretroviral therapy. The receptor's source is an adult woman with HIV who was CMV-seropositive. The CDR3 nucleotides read TGTGCTAGTGCCCCGACCGGGTACGAGACCCAGTACTTC. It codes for CASAPTGYETQYF.